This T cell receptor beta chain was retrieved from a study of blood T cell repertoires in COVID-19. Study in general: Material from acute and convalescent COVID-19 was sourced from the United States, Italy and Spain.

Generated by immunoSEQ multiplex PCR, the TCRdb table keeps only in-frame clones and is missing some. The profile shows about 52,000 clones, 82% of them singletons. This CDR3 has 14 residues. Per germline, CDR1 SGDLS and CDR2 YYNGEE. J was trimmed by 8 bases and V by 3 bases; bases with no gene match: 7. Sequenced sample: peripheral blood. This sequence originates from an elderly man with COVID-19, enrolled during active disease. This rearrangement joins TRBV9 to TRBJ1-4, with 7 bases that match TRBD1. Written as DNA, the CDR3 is TGTGCCAGCAGCGCTACAGGGGTTCAAGAAAAACTGTTTTTT. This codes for CASSATGVQEKLFF.